This T cell receptor (beta chain) was captured in a study of T cell responses to AZD1222 COVID-19 vaccine. Findings of the study overall: Spike-spanning, vaccine-associated CD4 TCRs were dominant at 160-218 and 743-854. It was only 6 or 7 AZD1222 recipients who were seropositive at baseline. Of spike-specific TCRs, nearly half reportedly target regions left unmutated in variants. Compared with day 0, the breadth and depth of the Spike-specific TCR repertoire rose significantly after two doses of AZD1222.

The table came from immunoSEQ multiplex PCR; TCRdb's copy has only in-frame clones and leaves some out. The data show fewer than 85,000 clones, with around 82% seen just once and about 1.3% held by the top ten. The CDR3 is made up of 13 amino acids. The V and J ends lost 4 bases and 4 bases respectively, with 10 bases between them. Germline lookup yields CDR1 MDHEN and CDR2 SYDVKM. Details on this clone: The antigen remains undetermined.

The sample here was peripheral blood, taken 28 days after the second AZD1222 dose. This receptor was taken from an adult who received the AZD1222 COVID-19 vaccine. This chain uses TRBV28 with TRBJ1-2; D may be TRBD1 (5 bases). This chain's CDR3 is CASSSDRFYGYTF. In DNA, the CDR3 is TGTGCCAGCAGTTCTGACAGATTCTATGGCTACACCTTC.